This T cell receptor beta chain was captured by sequencing in a study of T-cell memory formation after mild COVID-19. The CDR3 has 16 residues. Germline V gene sequence: CDR1 MNHEY, CDR2 SMNVEV (reference sequence). The V gene end was trimmed by 5 bases and the J gene end by 5 bases; junction bases not matched to a gene: 8. Sample barcodes and UMIs were carried by the TCR alpha and TCR beta cDNA libraries that 5'RACE generated with constant-segment primers. TCRdb reanalysed the 5' RACE reads using MiXCR and keeps one entry per CDR3 protein. Of 530,000 or so distinct CDR3 sequences detected, 15% to 20% appear once; the ten largest clones hold around 7.8%.

The TCR was taken from an adult woman who had mild COVID-19 (a few samples of this study predate the infection). Cell type and time point are not known. The chain combines TRBV27 with TRBJ2-3; 12 bases line up with TRBD2. Input material: PBMCs or a T cell subset sorted from them (not recorded which). DNA of the CDR3: TGTGCCAGCAGTACTCGGACTAGCGGGGTAGTAGATACGCAGTATTTT. Translation: CASSTRTSGVVDTQYF.